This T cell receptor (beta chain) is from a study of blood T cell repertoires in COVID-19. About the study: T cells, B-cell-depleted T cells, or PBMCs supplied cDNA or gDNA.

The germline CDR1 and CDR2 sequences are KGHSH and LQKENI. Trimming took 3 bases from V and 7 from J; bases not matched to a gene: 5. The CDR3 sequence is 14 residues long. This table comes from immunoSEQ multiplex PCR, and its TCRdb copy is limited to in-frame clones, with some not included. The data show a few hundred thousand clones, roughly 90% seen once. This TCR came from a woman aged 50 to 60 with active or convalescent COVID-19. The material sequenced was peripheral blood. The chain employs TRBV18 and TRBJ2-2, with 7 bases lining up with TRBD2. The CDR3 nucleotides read TGTGCCAGCTCACCTTTGGCGGGGGACGGGGAGCTGTTTTTT. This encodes CASSPLAGDGELFF.